A selection of T cell receptor beta chains follows, all from one sample in a study of response to subunit inactivated influenza vaccine. One entry per CDR3 protein results from TCRdb running MiXCR on the RT-PCR reads. The table lists 540,000 or so distinct CDR3 sequences, approximately 13% of them singletons. The sequenced sample was PBMCs from blood, obtained about 40 days after vaccination. The receptors shown here come from a man aged 50 to 59 who received an inactivated influenza vaccine. Both conserved end residues are part of each CDR3. A D gene is named only where the DNA matches it firmly. Clone sizes are given selectively: once, few, many, or a class where the clone is expanded.

v_call: TRBV7-6; j_call: TRBJ2-1; d_call: .; clone_size: many; cdr3_aa: CASSPRYSPYNEQFF; cdr3_nt: TGTGCCAGCAGCCCGAGGTATAGCCCCTACAATGAGCAGTTCTTC
v_call: TRBV6-6; j_call: TRBJ1-5; d_call: .; clone_size: .; cdr3_aa: CASSQMNQPQHF; cdr3_nt: TGTGCCAGCAGTCAAATGAATCAGCCCCAGCATTTT
v_call: TRBV9; j_call: TRBJ1-2; d_call: TRBD1; clone_size: few; cdr3_aa: CASSAGTGGTNYGYTF; cdr3_nt: TGTGCCAGCAGCGCGGGGACAGGGGGCACTAACTATGGCTACACCTTC
v_call: TRBV20-1; j_call: TRBJ1-2; d_call: .; clone_size: many; cdr3_aa: CSARALERGYTF; cdr3_nt: TGCAGTGCTAGGGCCCTGGAGCGCGGCTACACCTTC
v_call: TRBV14; j_call: TRBJ2-2; d_call: .; clone_size: .; cdr3_aa: CASSQDLIPGELFF; cdr3_nt: TGTGCCAGCAGCCAAGATTTAATACCCGGGGAGCTGTTTTTT
v_call: TRBV7-2; j_call: TRBJ2-1; d_call: .; clone_size: few; cdr3_aa: CASSFASWALLSNEQFF; cdr3_nt: TGTGCCAGCAGCTTTGCCAGCTGGGCTCTCCTGAGTAATGAGCAGTTCTTC
v_call: TRBV20-1; j_call: TRBJ1-4; d_call: .; clone_size: few; cdr3_aa: CSAREGRLNEKLFF; cdr3_nt: TGCAGTGCTAGAGAAGGACGGCTTAATGAAAAACTGTTTTTT
v_call: TRBV7-8; j_call: TRBJ2-7; d_call: .; clone_size: few; cdr3_aa: CASSLVAGTPYEQYF; cdr3_nt: TGTGCCAGCAGCTTGGTGGCCGGGACACCTTACGAGCAGTACTTC
v_call: TRBV29-1; j_call: TRBJ2-3; d_call: TRBD1; clone_size: .; cdr3_aa: CSGTGGTSTDTQYF; cdr3_nt: TGCAGCGGGACAGGGGGGACTAGCACAGATACGCAGTATTTT
v_call: TRBV28; j_call: TRBJ1-2; d_call: TRBD1; clone_size: .; cdr3_aa: CASSQTGGPPYGYTF; cdr3_nt: TGTGCCAGCAGTCAAACAGGGGGTCCGCCCTATGGCTACACCTTC
v_call: TRBV11-1; j_call: TRBJ2-6; d_call: TRBD1; clone_size: .; cdr3_aa: CASSLAFFGTAGSGANVLTF; cdr3_nt: TGTGCCAGCAGCTTAGCTTTCTTCGGGACAGCAGGCTCTGGGGCCAACGTCCTGACTTTC
v_call: TRBV12-3/TRBV12-4; j_call: TRBJ2-7; d_call: .; clone_size: few; cdr3_aa: CASSLSSPDYEQYF; cdr3_nt: TGTGCCAGCAGTTTATCCTCACCGGACTACGAGCAGTACTTC
v_call: TRBV9; j_call: TRBJ2-1; d_call: .; clone_size: once; cdr3_aa: CASSAPDLGSSYNEQFF; cdr3_nt: TGTGCCAGCAGCGCCCCAGACCTGGGGAGCTCCTACAATGAGCAGTTCTTC
v_call: TRBV6-1; j_call: TRBJ2-5; d_call: TRBD1; clone_size: .; cdr3_aa: CASSPQGLEQETQYF; cdr3_nt: TGTGCCAGCAGTCCACAGGGGCTGGAACAAGAGACCCAGTACTTC
v_call: TRBV9; j_call: TRBJ2-7; d_call: .; clone_size: few; cdr3_aa: CASSALPGYEQYF; cdr3_nt: TGTGCCAGCAGCGCCCTCCCCGGATACGAGCAGTACTTC
v_call: TRBV11-2; j_call: TRBJ1-1; d_call: .; clone_size: .; cdr3_aa: CASSFTVTNTEAFF; cdr3_nt: TGTGCCAGCAGCTTCACAGTAACGAACACTGAAGCTTTCTTT
v_call: TRBV6-5; j_call: TRBJ2-5; d_call: .; clone_size: few; cdr3_aa: CASSSDRSGETQYF; cdr3_nt: TGTGCCAGCAGTTCCGACAGGTCTGGCGAGACCCAGTACTTC
v_call: TRBV15; j_call: TRBJ2-2; d_call: TRBD2; clone_size: .; cdr3_aa: CATSSGLAGTTGELFF; cdr3_nt: TGTGCCACCAGCAGCGGACTAGCGGGAACAACCGGGGAGCTGTTTTTT
v_call: TRBV20-1; j_call: TRBJ2-5; d_call: TRBD1; clone_size: few; cdr3_aa: CSAARQGAEETQYF; cdr3_nt: TGCAGTGCTGCAAGACAGGGGGCGGAAGAGACCCAGTACTTC
v_call: TRBV28; j_call: TRBJ2-1; d_call: TRBD1; clone_size: .; cdr3_aa: CASSVPGTGGNEQFF; cdr3_nt: TGTGCCAGCAGCGTCCCCGGGACAGGGGGTAATGAGCAGTTCTTC
v_call: TRBV12-3/TRBV12-4; j_call: TRBJ2-7; d_call: TRBD1; clone_size: many; cdr3_aa: CASNSGGDEQYF; cdr3_nt: TGTGCCAGCAACTCAGGGGGCGACGAGCAGTACTTC
v_call: TRBV7-9; j_call: TRBJ2-1; d_call: TRBD2; clone_size: few; cdr3_aa: CASSWGGGLAYEQFF; cdr3_nt: TGTGCCAGCAGCTGGGGGGGGGGACTAGCCTATGAGCAGTTCTTC
v_call: TRBV19; j_call: TRBJ1-6; d_call: .; clone_size: .; cdr3_aa: CASSVAGYNSPLHF; cdr3_nt: TGTGCCAGTAGTGTCGCAGGTTATAATTCACCCCTCCACTTT
v_call: TRBV6-1; j_call: TRBJ1-2; d_call: .; clone_size: .; cdr3_aa: CASSEITNYGYTF; cdr3_nt: TGTGCCAGCAGTGAAATCACAAACTATGGCTACACCTTC
v_call: TRBV7-6; j_call: TRBJ2-7; d_call: TRBD1; clone_size: few; cdr3_aa: CASSARLGQPTYEQYF; cdr3_nt: TGTGCCAGCAGCGCTCGTCTGGGACAGCCTACCTACGAGCAGTACTTC
v_call: TRBV6-2/TRBV6-3; j_call: TRBJ1-6; d_call: .; clone_size: many; cdr3_aa: CASSYQGNATPLHF; cdr3_nt: TGTGCCAGCAGTTACCAAGGAAATGCGACACCCCTCCACTTT
v_call: TRBV15; j_call: TRBJ2-1; d_call: .; clone_size: few; cdr3_aa: CATSRGERGERYEQFF; cdr3_nt: TGTGCCACCAGCAGAGGGGAGAGGGGTGAGAGGTATGAGCAGTTCTTC